This T cell receptor beta chain was recovered during a study of blood T cells in healthy people across ages. Study-level results: In the absence of known donor CMV status, changes in expanded clonotypes were possibly confounded. Bulk PBMC profiling left naive and antigen-experienced comparisons inconclusive.

A word on this clonotype: The antigen is not known.

With a J-beta primer mix and a sample-barcoded 5' primer, a second PCR ran roughly 6 to 12 cycles. Every individual sample yielded 2.5 million or more paired-end reads (each containing CDR3). TCRdb redid the calling of the 5' RACE reads with MiXCR, one entry per CDR3 protein. In the table there are about 1.8 million distinct CDR3 sequences, 49% of which are singletons. The source is a woman between 35 and 50 years old in good health. Sequenced sample: blood.

DNA for the CDR3: TGTGCCAGCAGGGGGCGGGGGACCCAAGAGACCCAGTACTTC. Amino acids: CASRGRGTQETQYF. The gene calls are TRBV5-6 and TRBJ2-5; 7 bases map to TRBD2. With 5 bases clipped from V and 1 base from J, the junction kept 5 bases outside the gene matches. From germline, CDR1 is SGHDT and CDR2 YYEEEE. This CDR3 region has 14 residues.